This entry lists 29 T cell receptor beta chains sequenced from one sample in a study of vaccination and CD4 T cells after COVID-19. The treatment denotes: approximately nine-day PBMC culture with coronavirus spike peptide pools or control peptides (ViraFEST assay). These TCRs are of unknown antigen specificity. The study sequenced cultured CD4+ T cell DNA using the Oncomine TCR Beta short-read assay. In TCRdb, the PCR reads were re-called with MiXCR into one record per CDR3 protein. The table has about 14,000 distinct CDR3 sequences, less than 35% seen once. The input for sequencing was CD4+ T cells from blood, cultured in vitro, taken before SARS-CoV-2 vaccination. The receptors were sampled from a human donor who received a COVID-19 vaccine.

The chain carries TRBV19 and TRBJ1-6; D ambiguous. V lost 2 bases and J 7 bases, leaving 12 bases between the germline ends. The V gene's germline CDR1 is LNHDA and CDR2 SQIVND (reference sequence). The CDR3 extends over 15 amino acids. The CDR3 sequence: CASSIIRRRNSPLHF. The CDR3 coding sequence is TGTGCCAGTAGTATAATCCGCAGGAGGAATTCACCCCTCCACTTT.

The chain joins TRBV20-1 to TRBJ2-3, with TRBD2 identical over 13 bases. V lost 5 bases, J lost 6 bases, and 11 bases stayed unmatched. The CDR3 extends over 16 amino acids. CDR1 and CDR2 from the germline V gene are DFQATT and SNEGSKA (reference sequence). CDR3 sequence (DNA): TGCAGTGCTCTAACTAGCGGGGGGGCCGTGTCGGATACGCAGTATTTT. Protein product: CSALTSGGAVSDTQYF.

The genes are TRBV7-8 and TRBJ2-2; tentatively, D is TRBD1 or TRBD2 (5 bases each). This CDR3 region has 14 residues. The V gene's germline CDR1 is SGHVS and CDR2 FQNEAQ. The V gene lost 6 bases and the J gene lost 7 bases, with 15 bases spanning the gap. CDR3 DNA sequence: TGTGCCAGCAGACCGCGAGGGGCGGGCGGGGAGCTGTTTTTT. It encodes CASRPRGAGGELFF.

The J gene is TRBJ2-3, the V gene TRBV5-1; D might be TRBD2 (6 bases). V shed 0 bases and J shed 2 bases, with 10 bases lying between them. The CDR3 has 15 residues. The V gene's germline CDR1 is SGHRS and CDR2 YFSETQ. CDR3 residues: CASSLGGAPTDTQYF. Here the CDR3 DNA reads TGCGCCAGCAGCTTGGGCGGGGCGCCCACAGATACGCAGTATTTT.

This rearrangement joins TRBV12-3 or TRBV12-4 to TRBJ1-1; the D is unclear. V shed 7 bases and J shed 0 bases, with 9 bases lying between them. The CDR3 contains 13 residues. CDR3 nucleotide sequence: TGTGCCAGCAACTTGGGGATGAACACTGAAGCTTTCTTT. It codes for CASNLGMNTEAFF.

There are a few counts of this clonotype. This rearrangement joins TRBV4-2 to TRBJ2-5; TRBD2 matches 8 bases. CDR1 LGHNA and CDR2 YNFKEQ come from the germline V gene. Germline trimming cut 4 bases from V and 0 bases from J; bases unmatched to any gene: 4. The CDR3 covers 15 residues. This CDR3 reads CASSRLAGNQETQYF. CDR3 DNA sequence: TGTGCCAGCAGCCGGTTAGCGGGGAACCAAGAGACCCAGTACTTC.

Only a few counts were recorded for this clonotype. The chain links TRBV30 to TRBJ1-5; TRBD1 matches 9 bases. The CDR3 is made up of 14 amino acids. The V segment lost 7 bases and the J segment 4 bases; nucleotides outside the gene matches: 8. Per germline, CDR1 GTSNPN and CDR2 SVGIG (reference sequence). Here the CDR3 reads CALSRDRENQPQHF. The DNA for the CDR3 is TGTGCCTTGTCCCGGGACAGGGAAAATCAGCCCCAGCATTTT.

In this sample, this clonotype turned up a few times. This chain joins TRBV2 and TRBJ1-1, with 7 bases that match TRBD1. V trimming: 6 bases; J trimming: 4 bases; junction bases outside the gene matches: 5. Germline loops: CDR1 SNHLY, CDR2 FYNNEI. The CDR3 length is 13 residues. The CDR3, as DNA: TGTGCCAGCAGCTCGGGACAGATCACTGAAGCTTTCTTT. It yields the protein CASSSGQITEAFF.

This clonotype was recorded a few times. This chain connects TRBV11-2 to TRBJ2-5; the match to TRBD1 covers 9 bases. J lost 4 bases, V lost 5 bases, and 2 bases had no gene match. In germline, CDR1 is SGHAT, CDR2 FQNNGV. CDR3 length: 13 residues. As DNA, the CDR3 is TGTGCCAGCAGCCTGGACAGGGGAGAGACCCAGTACTTC. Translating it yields CASSLDRGETQYF.

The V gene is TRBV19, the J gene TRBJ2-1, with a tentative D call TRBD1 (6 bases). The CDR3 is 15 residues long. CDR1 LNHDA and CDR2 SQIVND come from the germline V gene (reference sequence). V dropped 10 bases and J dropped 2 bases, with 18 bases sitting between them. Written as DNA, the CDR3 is TGTGCCACCAAGGCTAGACAGGTCCCCTACAATGAGCAGTTCTTC. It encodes CATKARQVPYNEQFF. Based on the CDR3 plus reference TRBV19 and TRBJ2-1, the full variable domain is DGGITQSPKYLFRKEGQNVTLSCEQNLNHDAMYWYRQDPGQGLRLIYYSQIVNDFQKGDIAEGYSVSREKKESFPLTVTSAQKNPTAFYLCATKARQVPYNEQFFGPGTRLTVL.

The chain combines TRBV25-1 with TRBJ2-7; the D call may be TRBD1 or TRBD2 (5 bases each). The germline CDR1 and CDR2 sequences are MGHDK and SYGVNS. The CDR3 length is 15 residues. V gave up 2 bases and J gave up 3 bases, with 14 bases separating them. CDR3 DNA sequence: TGTGCCAGCAGTGAACTAGGGGCAGGAGGCTACGAGCAGTACTTC. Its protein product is CASSELGAGGYEQYF.

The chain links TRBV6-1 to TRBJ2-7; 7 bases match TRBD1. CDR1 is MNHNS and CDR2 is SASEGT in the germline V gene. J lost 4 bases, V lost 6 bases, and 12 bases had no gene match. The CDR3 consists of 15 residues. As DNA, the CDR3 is TGTGCCAGCAGCTCCGACAGGGCCGGTCGGTACGAGCAGTACTTC. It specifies CASSSDRAGRYEQYF.

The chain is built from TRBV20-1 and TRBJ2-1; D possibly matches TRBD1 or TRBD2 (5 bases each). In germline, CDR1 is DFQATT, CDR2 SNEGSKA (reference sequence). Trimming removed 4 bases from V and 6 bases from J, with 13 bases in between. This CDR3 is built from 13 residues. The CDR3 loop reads CSATRDGFNEQFF. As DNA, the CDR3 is TGCAGTGCTACCCGGGACGGATTCAATGAGCAGTTCTTC.

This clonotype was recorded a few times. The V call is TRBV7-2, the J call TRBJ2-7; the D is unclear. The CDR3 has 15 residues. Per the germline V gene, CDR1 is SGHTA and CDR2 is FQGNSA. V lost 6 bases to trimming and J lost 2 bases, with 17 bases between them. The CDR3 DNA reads TGTGCCAGCAGTTATTTCCAGGCTTCAACCTACGAGCAGTACTTC. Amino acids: CASSYFQASTYEQYF.

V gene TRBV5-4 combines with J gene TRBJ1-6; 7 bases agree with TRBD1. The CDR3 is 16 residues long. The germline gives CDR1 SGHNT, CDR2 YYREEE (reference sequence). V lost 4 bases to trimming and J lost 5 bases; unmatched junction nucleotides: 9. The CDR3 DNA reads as TGTGCCAGCAGCCCGCAGGGGGGATATAATAATTCACCCCTCCACTTT. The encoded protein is CASSPQGGYNNSPLHF.

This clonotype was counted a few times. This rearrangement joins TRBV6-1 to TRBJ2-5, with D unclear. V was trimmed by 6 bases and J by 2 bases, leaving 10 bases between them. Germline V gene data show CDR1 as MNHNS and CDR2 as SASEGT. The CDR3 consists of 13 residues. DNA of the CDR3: TGTGCCAGCAGCCGACAAGTTCAAGAGACCCAGTACTTC. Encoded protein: CASSRQVQETQYF.

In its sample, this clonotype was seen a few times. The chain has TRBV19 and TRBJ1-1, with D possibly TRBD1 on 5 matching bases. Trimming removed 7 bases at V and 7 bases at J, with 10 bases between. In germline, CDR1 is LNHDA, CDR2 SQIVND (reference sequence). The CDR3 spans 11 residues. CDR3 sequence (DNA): TGTGCCAGTAAGACAGCATTTGAAGCTTTCTTT. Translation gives CASKTAFEAFF. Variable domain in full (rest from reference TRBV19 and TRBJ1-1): DGGITQSPKYLFRKEGQNVTLSCEQNLNHDAMYWYRQDPGQGLRLIYYSQIVNDFQKGDIAEGYSVSREKKESFPLTVTSAQKNPTAFYLCASKTAFEAFFGQGTRLTVV.

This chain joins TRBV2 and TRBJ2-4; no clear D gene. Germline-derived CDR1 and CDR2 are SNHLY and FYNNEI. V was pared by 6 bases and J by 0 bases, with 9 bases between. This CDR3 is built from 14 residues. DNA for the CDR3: TGTGCCAGCAGCAACCCCATAGCCAAAAACATTCAGTACTTC. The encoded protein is CASSNPIAKNIQYF. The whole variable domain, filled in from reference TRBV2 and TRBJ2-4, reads EPEVTQTPSHQVTQMGQEVILRCVPISNHLYFYWYRQILGQKVEFLVSFYNNEISEKSEIFDDQFSVERPDGSNFTLKIRSTKLEDSAMYFCASSNPIAKNIQYFGAGTRLSVL.

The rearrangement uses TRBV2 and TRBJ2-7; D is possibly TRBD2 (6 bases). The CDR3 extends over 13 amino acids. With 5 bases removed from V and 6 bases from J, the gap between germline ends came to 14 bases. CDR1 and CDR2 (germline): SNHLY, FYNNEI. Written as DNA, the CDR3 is TGTGCCAGCAGTCCCGGGACTGTCTTCGAGCAGTACTTC. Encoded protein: CASSPGTVFEQYF.

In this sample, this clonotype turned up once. For the CDR3, the DNA is TGTGCCAGCAGCTTAATGGGCAGGGGTGGCAATGAGCAGTTCTTC. It yields the protein CASSLMGRGGNEQFF. This chain links TRBV7-9 with TRBJ2-1, with D perhaps matching TRBD1 (6 bases). V dropped 2 bases and J dropped 6 bases, with 14 bases sitting between them. The length of the CDR3 is 15 residues. In germline, CDR1 is SEHNR, CDR2 FQNEAQ (reference sequence).

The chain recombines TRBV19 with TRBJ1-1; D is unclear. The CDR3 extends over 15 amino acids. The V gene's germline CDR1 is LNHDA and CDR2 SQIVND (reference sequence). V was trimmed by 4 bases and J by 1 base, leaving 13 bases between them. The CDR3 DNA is TGTGCCAGTAGTAGGACCGGGATGGGGAACACTGAAGCTTTCTTT. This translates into CASSRTGMGNTEAFF. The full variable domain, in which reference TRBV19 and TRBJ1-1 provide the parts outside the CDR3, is DGGITQSPKYLFRKEGQNVTLSCEQNLNHDAMYWYRQDPGQGLRLIYYSQIVNDFQKGDIAEGYSVSREKKESFPLTVTSAQKNPTAFYLCASSRTGMGNTEAFFGQGTRLTVV.

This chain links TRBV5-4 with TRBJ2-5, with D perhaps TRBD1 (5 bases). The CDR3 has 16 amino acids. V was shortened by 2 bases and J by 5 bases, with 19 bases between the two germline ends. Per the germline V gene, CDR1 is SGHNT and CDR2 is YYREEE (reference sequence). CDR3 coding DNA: TGTGCCAGCAGCTTATATGCAGGGCAGGCGTGGGAGACCCAGTACTTC. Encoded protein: CASSLYAGQAWETQYF.

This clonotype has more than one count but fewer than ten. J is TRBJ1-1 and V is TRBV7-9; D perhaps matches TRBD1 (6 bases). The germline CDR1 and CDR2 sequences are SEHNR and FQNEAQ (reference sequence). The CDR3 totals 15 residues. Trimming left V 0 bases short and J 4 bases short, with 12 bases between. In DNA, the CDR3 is TGTGCCAGCAGCTTAGCGTCGGGGGGCAGCACTGAAGCTTTCTTT. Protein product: CASSLASGGSTEAFF.

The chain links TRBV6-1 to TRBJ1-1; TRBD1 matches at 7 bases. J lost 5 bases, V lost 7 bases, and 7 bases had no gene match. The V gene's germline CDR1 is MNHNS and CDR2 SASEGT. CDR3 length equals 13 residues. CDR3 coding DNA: TGTGCCAGCAAAATCAGGGGGTGGACTGAAGCTTTCTTT. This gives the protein CASKIRGWTEAFF.

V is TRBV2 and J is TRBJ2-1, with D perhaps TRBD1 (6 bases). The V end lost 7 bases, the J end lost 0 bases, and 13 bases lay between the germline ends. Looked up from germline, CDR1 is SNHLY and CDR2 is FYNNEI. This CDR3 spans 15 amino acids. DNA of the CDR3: TGTGCCAGCATCGGGACATTGTTCTCCTACAATGAGCAGTTCTTC. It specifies CASIGTLFSYNEQFF.

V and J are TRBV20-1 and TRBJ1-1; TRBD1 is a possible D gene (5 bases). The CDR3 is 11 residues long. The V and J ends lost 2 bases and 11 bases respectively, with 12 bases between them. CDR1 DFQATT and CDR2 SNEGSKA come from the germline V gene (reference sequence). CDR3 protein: CSARRVPGAFF. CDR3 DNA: TGCAGTGCTAGAAGGGTCCCAGGGGCTTTCTTT.

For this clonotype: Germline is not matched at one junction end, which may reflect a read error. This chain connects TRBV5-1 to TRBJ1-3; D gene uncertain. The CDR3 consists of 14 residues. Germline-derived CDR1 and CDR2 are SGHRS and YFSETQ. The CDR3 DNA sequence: TGTGCCAGCAGCGGAGCCTACCCTGGAAACACCATATATTTT. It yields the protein CASSGAYPGNTIYF.

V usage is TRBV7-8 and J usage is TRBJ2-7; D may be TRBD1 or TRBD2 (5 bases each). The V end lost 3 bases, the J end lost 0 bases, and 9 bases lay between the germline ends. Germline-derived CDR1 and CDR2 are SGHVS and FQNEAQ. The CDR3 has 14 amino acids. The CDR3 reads CASSLAGTSYEQYF. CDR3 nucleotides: TGTGCCAGCAGCTTGGCCGGGACCTCCTACGAGCAGTACTTC.

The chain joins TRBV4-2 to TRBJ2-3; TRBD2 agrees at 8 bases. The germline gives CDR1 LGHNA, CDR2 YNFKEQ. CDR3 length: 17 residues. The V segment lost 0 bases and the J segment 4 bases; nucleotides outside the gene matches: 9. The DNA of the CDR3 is TGTGCCAGCAGCCAAGATTTCCAGCGGGGGCGGTCAGATACGCAGTATTTT. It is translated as CASSQDFQRGRSDTQYF.